The source of this TCR beta chain is a study of read filtering for tumor transcriptome and immune sequencing (dated by TCRdb to about 2020). For the wider study: Of the patients in the cohort, about 16 were male and 14 to 15 were female, and their mean age was around 66 years, with a range of about 47 to 85. As a main aim, a read-filtering strategy for immune repertoire data was addressed, with the specific question being whether clonotypes supported by a single read should be removed. By revised international staging, eight or nine patients were R-ISS I, approximately 15 were R-ISS II and 6 or 7 were R-ISS III. TCR-region mapped reads per sample ranged from about 4.05 to 10.27 million with IR-seq versus only about 85 to 1273 with RNA-seq. After DNase treatment, whole-transcriptome libraries were prepared using the TruSeq RNA Access Library Prep Kit. The study compared TCR repertoires from targeted immune repertoire sequencing and bulk whole-transcriptome sequencing run on the same bone marrow samples. General conclusions and limits of the study: Clonotypes were captured by IR-seq at much higher depth and more reliably than by RNA-seq, and smaller IR-seq throughput was sufficient for identification of most shared clonotypes. Removing single-read clonotypes increased the correlation between IR-seq and RNA-seq shared clonotype proportions. The sorted CD138-negative fraction was not purified T cells but a mixed bone marrow immune population. Single-read clonotypes made up around 86% of clonotypes but only 3.5% to 4.5% of total reads in IR-seq, compared with 65% to 75% of clonotypes and roughly 45% of reads in RNA-seq.

The Immunoverse kit was used to build TCR libraries from about 400 ng RNA, with molecular barcoded adaptors covering alpha/delta and beta/gamma chains. TCR library preparation was performed with the same RNA that was used for transcriptome sequencing. An Illumina HiSeq 4000 with 2 x 150 cycles was used to sequence the TCR libraries. As for the authors' bioinformatics: TCR reads were aligned to human V, D, J and C references and assembled into CDR3 clonotypes with MiXCR, including quality filtering and error correction. Clonotype counts and gene usage diversity were analyzed with the tcR package in R. For inspection of raw mapping reads, RNA-seq reads were mapped by STAR aligner version 2.5.3a onto GRCh37 of the human genome. IR-seq fastq files were randomly downsampled with Seqtk 1.3 to test the effect of sequencing depth on detected clonotypes. TCRdb handled the public reads itself, with Q25 trimming in fastp and clone calling in MiXCR, and kept productive beta chains. Rows with one shared CDR3 protein collapse into an entry with the most common genes and DNA. The authors' filters were not applied to this entry. Within this sample are more than 30,000 distinct CDR3 sequences, with roughly an eighth of them counted one time only. The top ten clones comprise about 36% of the sample.

Bone marrow was sampled from every patient at the time of active disease. Ficoll-Hypaque density gradient centrifugation was used to isolate bone marrow mononuclear cells. CD138-negative cells were obtained by negative selection after labeling with CD138 magnetic microbeads on a MACS separator, removing myeloma plasma cells. The purity of the isolated cells was checked by flow cytometry with CD138 antibodies on an Attune NxT. TRIzol reagent was used to extract total RNA, and a NanoDrop spectrophotometer was used to quantify the extracted RNA. Paired RNA-seq and IR-seq were performed on each patient's CD138-negative bone marrow sample. Trimming leaves V shorter by 3 bases and J shorter by 7 bases, with the junction holding 16 bases beyond the gene matches. Its CDR3 holds 16 amino acids, cysteine through phenylalanine. Only the CDR3 DNA is retained, 48 bases long and in frame from the first base. Looking up the germline V gene (reference sequence) yields CDR1 DFQATT and CDR2 SNEGSKA.

This clonotype has at least ten counts. Its antigen is still unknown. Nothing much larger sits one base from this clone, and base qualities are not available. This receptor chain uses TRBV20-1 and TRBJ2-7, and TRBD2 aligns with 9 junction nucleotides. Sequenced sample: a population of CD138-negative cells sorted from bone marrow. The intended sense of this specimen's cell subset or site label: bone marrow mononuclear cells depleted of CD138+ plasma/myeloma cells by negative magnetic selection. The clonotype was recovered from a donor aged 40 or over with multiple myeloma. The CDR3 here reads CSASSGTSLTTGEQYF. DNA sequence: TGCAGTGCTAGTTCCGGGACTAGCTTAACTACGGGTGAGCAGTACTTC.